The next 32 T cell receptor beta chains were all read from a single sample in a study of Graves' ophthalmopathy and Graves' hyperthyroidism. Amplified TCR beta CDR3 regions were obtained using RNA transcripts as template. Scientists carried out first-round RT-PCR using HTBI primers and then a second-round multiplex PCR. Using its own MiXCR run on the multiplex PCR reads, TCRdb lists one record per CDR3 protein. Found here are hundreds of thousands of distinct CDR3 sequences, 22% of them singletons; the top ten hold approximately 7%. The sequenced material came from peripheral blood. These receptors were taken from a woman under 30 with stable Graves' hyperthyroidism. Some clones in this sample may be carry-over from other donors' samples.

This clonotype was seen ten or more times. V and J are TRBV12-3 or TRBV12-4 and TRBJ2-7; TRBD1 aligns across 8 bases. The trim removed 6 bases at V and 4 bases at J, leaving 2 bases unmatched. The CDR3 consists of 12 residues. This CDR3 reads CASRQGVYEQYF. The CDR3 bases are TGTGCCAGCAGACAGGGGGTATACGAGCAGTACTTC.

In this sample, this clonotype turned up many times. V and J are TRBV2 and TRBJ2-7; 9 bases match TRBD1. CDR3 size: 14 residues. V shed 3 bases, J shed 1 base, and the junction held 1 base outside the gene matches. Germline CDR1 reads SNHLY; CDR2 reads FYNNEI. CDR3 in DNA: TGTGCCAGCAGTGAGGGACAGGGTTCCTACGAGCAGTACTTC. Translating gives CASSEGQGSYEQYF.

This clonotype came up many times. The chain uses TRBV12-3 or TRBV12-4 and TRBJ1-1; tentative D call: TRBD1 (5 bases). V was cut by 1 base and J by 4 bases, with 19 bases left in between. The CDR3 runs to 17 residues. CDR3 protein: CASSLGVFGGPFTEAFF. CDR3 sequence (DNA): TGTGCCAGCAGTTTAGGGGTTTTCGGGGGTCCATTCACTGAAGCTTTCTTT.

This clonotype was found many times. The chain uses TRBV28 and TRBJ1-6; D gene unclear. V was trimmed by 3 bases and J by 9 bases, leaving 15 bases between them. This CDR3 spans 15 amino acids. The germline CDR1 and CDR2 sequences are MDHEN and SYDVKM. DNA of the CDR3: TGTGCCAGCAGTTTTATCACGGAGGGTAGTTCACCCCTCCACTTT. It codes for CASSFITEGSSPLHF.

V usage is TRBV2 and J usage is TRBJ2-5, with 12 bases aligning to TRBD1. This CDR3 spans 15 amino acids. The germline V gene has CDR1 SNHLY and CDR2 FYNNEI. J was trimmed by 2 bases and V by 8 bases; bases with no gene match: 6. Here the CDR3 DNA reads TGTGCCAGCTCCCGGGACAGGGGGCTGCAAGAGACCCAGTACTTC. Translating gives CASSRDRGLQETQYF.

This chain connects TRBV29-1 to TRBJ2-7; TRBD1 might be the D (6 bases). V lost 7 bases, J lost 0 bases, and 16 bases lay in between. The CDR3 contains 14 residues. Germline CDR1 SQVTM, CDR2 ANQGSEA. The CDR3 region has the DNA TGCAGCGCTGGGTGGGACAAAAGCTCCTACGAGCAGTACTTC. Amino acid sequence: CSAGWDKSSYEQYF.

In this sample, this clonotype turned up a few times. V gene TRBV18 combines with J gene TRBJ1-1; D may be TRBD1 (6 bases). Germline lookup yields CDR1 KGHSH and CDR2 LQKENI. This CDR3 contains 14 residues. The V end was cut by 10 bases, the J end by 0 bases, with 15 bases between. The CDR3 region is CANTTGFMNTEAFF. The CDR3 DNA follows: TGTGCCAATACCACAGGGTTCATGAACACTGAAGCTTTCTTT. Filled out from reference TRBV18 and TRBJ1-1, the complete variable domain reads NAGVMQNPRHLVRRRGQEARLRCSPMKGHSHVYWYRQLPEEGLKFMVYLQKENIIDESGMPKERFSAEFPKEGPSILRIQQVVRGDSAAYFCANTTGFMNTEAFFGQGTRLTVV.

This clonotype has at least ten counts. V is TRBV6-5 and J is TRBJ1-2; D is unclear. V lost 10 bases, J lost 11 bases, and 26 bases lay in between. The germline CDR1 and CDR2 sequences are MNHEY and SVGAGI. The CDR3 totals 14 residues. This chain's CDR3 is CATPPVHGAVGYTF. The CDR3 region has the DNA TGTGCCACCCCCCCCGTCCACGGTGCAGTAGGGTACACCTTC.

This clonotype has a count of ten or more. V usage is TRBV6-1 and J usage is TRBJ1-2; D call uncertain. The CDR3 contains 14 residues. The germline gives CDR1 MNHNS, CDR2 SASEGT. The ends were cut back, 5 bases at V and 4 bases at J, with 14 bases in the middle. The CDR3, as DNA: TGTGCCAGCAGTCCCGGGCGGGGTTCCTATGGCTACACCTTC. This gives the protein CASSPGRGSYGYTF.

This clonotype was found a few times. The chain recombines TRBV7-9 with TRBJ2-5; D ambiguous. CDR3 size: 14 residues. With 1 base removed from V and 1 base from J, the gap between germline ends came to 7 bases. The germline gives CDR1 SEHNR, CDR2 FQNEAQ (reference sequence). Here the CDR3 reads CASSLVHTQETQYF. The CDR3 nucleotides read TGTGCCAGCAGCTTAGTGCACACCCAAGAGACCCAGTACTTC.

This clonotype was detected ten times or more. The V and J genes are TRBV6-1 and TRBJ1-5; 9 nucleotides agree with TRBD1. Germline lookup yields CDR1 MNHNS and CDR2 SASEGT. This CDR3 is built from 15 residues. After removal of 7 bases from V and 3 bases from J, the junction contained 7 bases not matched to a gene. Here the CDR3 DNA reads TGTGCCAGCAACTCCGGACAGGGGAACAATCAGCCCCAGCATTTT. It yields the protein CASNSGQGNNQPQHF.

This clonotype was observed a handful of times. The V gene is TRBV20-1, the J gene TRBJ2-2; possible D gene TRBD2, 5 bases. The length of the CDR3 is 14 residues. Trimming cost V 3 bases and J 6 bases, with 14 bases left between them. The germline CDR1 and CDR2 sequences are DFQATT and SNEGSKA (reference sequence). The CDR3 loop is CSARLDSHAGELFF. CDR3 in DNA: TGCAGTGCTAGGCTGGACTCCCACGCCGGGGAGCTGTTTTTT.

This clonotype was observed many times. This sequence joins TRBV6-2 or TRBV6-3 and TRBJ1-1, with D possibly being TRBD1 (5 bases). The CDR3 length is 15 residues. V gave up 6 bases and J gave up 2 bases, with 16 bases separating them. CDR1 and CDR2 (germline): MNHEY, SVGEGT. The CDR3 nucleotides are TGTGCCAGCAGCTGGGCTGGGCAGGGAAACACTGAAGCTTTCTTT. Amino acid sequence: CASSWAGQGNTEAFF.

This clonotype was detected ten times or more. The V call is TRBV11-2, the J call TRBJ2-7; TRBD1 aligns across 12 bases. Unmatched junction bases numbered 2, after V lost 0 bases and J lost 2 bases. The CDR3 totals 16 residues. Germline loops: CDR1 SGHAT, CDR2 FQNNGV. CDR3 DNA: TGTGCCAGCAGCTTAGAGGGACAGGGGGCAACCTACGAGCAGTACTTC. Residues: CASSLEGQGATYEQYF.

In its sample, this clonotype was seen a few times. The chain carries TRBV6-1 and TRBJ2-4; D possibly corresponds to TRBD2 (7 bases). Germline V gene lookup returns CDR1 MNHNS and CDR2 SASEGT. The CDR3 length is 18 residues. V was clipped by 1 base and J by 1 base, with 17 bases between them. Here the CDR3 reads CASSEEGGGAGAKNIQYF. The CDR3 DNA reads as TGTGCCAGCAGTGAAGAAGGGGGGGGCGCGGGTGCCAAAAACATTCAGTACTTC.

This clonotype has ten or more counts. The chain recombines TRBV6-5 with TRBJ1-6; D is unresolved. CDR3 size: 16 residues. The V end was cut by 6 bases, the J end by 7 bases, with 19 bases between. Germline CDR1 MNHEY, CDR2 SVGAGI. The DNA for the CDR3 is TGTGCCAGCAGGGCCCGGAGAGCCAGTGCGAATTCACCCCTCCACTTT. Translation gives CASRARRASANSPLHF.

This clonotype was found a few times. V usage is TRBV11-2 and J usage is TRBJ1-2; 9 bases align to TRBD1. This CDR3 is 15 amino acids long. Germline V CDR1 and CDR2: SGHAT, FQNNGV. With V trimmed by 0 bases and J by 8 bases, 7 bases remained unmatched. The DNA of the CDR3 is TGTGCCAGCAGCTTAGATCGAACAGGGGGCGACGGCTACACCTTC. Protein: CASSLDRTGGDGYTF.

This clonotype has ten or more counts. The chain uses TRBV12-3 or TRBV12-4 and TRBJ1-2, with TRBD1 matching over 8 bases. CDR3 length equals 14 residues. Trimming removed 5 bases from V and 3 bases from J; junction bases left unmatched: 5. This CDR3 reads CASSPTGEDYGYTF. DNA for the CDR3: TGTGCCAGCAGTCCGACAGGGGAGGACTATGGCTACACCTTC.

This clonotype has a handful of counts. The chain combines TRBV28 with TRBJ1-6; 7 bases line up with TRBD1. Germline V gene lookup returns CDR1 MDHEN and CDR2 SYDVKM. V lost 6 bases, J lost 3 bases, and 8 bases stayed unmatched. CDR3 size: 16 residues. In DNA form, the CDR3 reads TGTGCCAGCAGGCTGCCGGGACAGAGCTATAATTCACCCCTCCACTTT. Its protein is CASRLPGQSYNSPLHF.

The table lists this clonotype with many counts. The V call is TRBV5-1, the J call TRBJ1-6; D is uncertain. From germline, CDR1 is SGHRS and CDR2 YFSETQ. The CDR3 totals 14 residues. Deletions cut 0 bases from V and 4 bases from J, with 5 bases between. This CDR3 is CASSLDGYNSPLHF. In DNA, the CDR3 is TGCGCCAGCAGCTTGGACGGGTATAATTCACCCCTCCACTTT.

This clonotype was seen a single time. This CDR3 fails to terminate in the conserved phenylalanine or tryptophan, so it likely reflects a read error. The chain couples TRBV6-1 to TRBJ1-5; perhaps TRBD1 as D (5 bases). Germline V gives CDR1 MNHNS, CDR2 SASEGT. The CDR3 is 14 amino acids. Trimming took 5 bases from V and 6 from J, leaving 14 bases between them. The CDR3 DNA reads TGTGCCAGCAGTCCCCGGGGGGAATCTCAGCCCCAGCATCTT. It translates to CASSPRGESQPQHL.

This clonotype came up many times. The V and J genes are TRBV7-3 and TRBJ2-7; the D gene is possibly TRBD2 (7 bases). This CDR3 comprises 15 residues. The ends were cut back, 5 bases at V and 3 bases at J, with 17 bases in the middle. The germline CDR1 and CDR2 sequences are SGHTA and FQGTGA. The CDR3 DNA follows: TGTGCCAGCAGCGCCGACGGGGGGCGCGACTACGAGCAGTACTTC. This translates into CASSADGGRDYEQYF.

This clonotype was observed a handful of times. The chain employs TRBV29-1 and TRBJ2-2; perhaps TRBD1 as D (7 bases). The germline gives CDR1 SQVTM, CDR2 ANQGSEA. V was cut by 6 bases and J by 5 bases, with 16 bases left in between. The CDR3 is 14 amino acids. The CDR3 DNA reads TGCAGCGTCGGAGGGGGCGTTAGAACCGGGGAGCTGTTTTTT. Its protein is CSVGGGVRTGELFF.

This clonotype occurred a few times. The CDR3 DNA is TGTGCCAGCAGCCAAGTTCGTAGGGGGCCTAACACTGAAGCTTTCTTT. Translated, it gives CASSQVRRGPNTEAFF. The rearrangement joins TRBV3-1 to TRBJ1-1, with 7 bases that match TRBD1. With V trimmed by 1 base and J by 2 bases, 7 bases remained unmatched. CDR1 is LGHDT, CDR2 YNNKEL, per germline (reference sequence). The CDR3 totals 16 residues.

The chain recombines TRBV5-1 with TRBJ1-1; tentative D call: TRBD1 (5 bases). The ends were cut back, 2 bases at V and 1 base at J, with 12 bases in the middle. CDR3 length equals 15 residues. Per the germline V gene, CDR1 is SGHRS and CDR2 is YFSETQ. The CDR3 region is CASSFGAGGNTEAFF. In DNA, the CDR3 is TGCGCCAGCAGCTTCGGGGCCGGGGGGAACACTGAAGCTTTCTTT.

This clonotype appeared many times. This chain links TRBV6-1 with TRBJ1-5; no definite D call. CDR1 is MNHNS, CDR2 SASEGT, per germline. The germline V and J ends were trimmed by 6 bases and 5 bases, with 11 bases remaining between them. CDR3 size: 13 residues. The CDR3 spells CASSPLGDQPQHF. The CDR3 DNA sequence: TGTGCCAGCAGCCCCTTGGGCGATCAGCCCCAGCATTTT.

CDR3 sequence: CASRPGTSGSKAYEQYF. In DNA, the CDR3 is TGTGCCAGCAGGCCCGGGACTAGCGGGAGTAAGGCCTACGAGCAGTACTTC. The V gene is TRBV12-3 or TRBV12-4, the J gene TRBJ2-7; TRBD2 aligns across 14 bases. The CDR3 totals 17 residues. Unmatched junction bases numbered 9, after V lost 6 bases and J lost 2 bases.

Many counts were recorded for this clonotype. In nucleotides, the CDR3 is TGTGCCAGCAGTGAAGCCGGACCCCGCGATCAGCCCCAGCATTTT. Translating it yields CASSEAGPRDQPQHF. This chain uses TRBV6-1 with TRBJ1-5; no definite D call. The CDR3 loop spans 15 amino acids. Germline V gene data show CDR1 as MNHNS and CDR2 as SASEGT. The V and J ends lost 0 bases and 5 bases respectively, with 11 bases between them.

This clonotype was counted a few times. J is TRBJ1-1 and V is TRBV29-1, with 9 bases identical to TRBD1. The V segment lost 4 bases and the J segment 0 bases; nucleotides outside the gene matches: 3. This CDR3 contains 14 residues. CDR1 is SQVTM and CDR2 is ANQGSEA in the germline V gene. The CDR3 is CSVGGQGMNTEAFF. The CDR3 nucleotides read TGCAGCGTTGGGGGACAGGGAATGAACACTGAAGCTTTCTTT.

The chain employs TRBV4-2 and TRBJ2-1; D might be TRBD1 or TRBD2, each matching 5 bases. Per germline, CDR1 LGHNA and CDR2 YNFKEQ. This CDR3 has 13 residues. Trimming took 3 bases from V and 7 from J, leaving 10 bases between them. Written as DNA, the CDR3 is TGTGCCAGCAGCCACCGAGGGGAGAATGAGCAGTTCTTC. Translated, it gives CASSHRGENEQFF.

The table lists this clonotype with many counts. The DNA is left out, because the CDR3 cannot be placed on it with certainty; the CDR3 is given as TCRdb lists it. The chain uses TRBV27 and TRBJ2-7; TRBD2, the table's D call, lacks a check against the DNA. The CDR3 sequence runs 19 residues, both termini included. In germline, CDR1 is MNHEY, CDR2 SMNVEV (reference sequence). The CDR3 protein is CASSSSGLAGGPLSYEQYF.

This clonotype appeared many times. The rearrangement joins TRBV3-1 to TRBJ1-1; D gene uncertain. V was shortened by 6 bases and J by 5 bases, with 10 bases between the two germline ends. The CDR3 covers 12 residues. Per the germline V gene, CDR1 is LGHDT and CDR2 is YNNKEL (reference sequence). CDR3 DNA sequence: TGTGCCAGCAGTTCGGTGGAGACTGAAGCTTTCTTT. Amino acid sequence: CASSSVETEAFF.